This T cell receptor (beta chain) was identified during a study of T-cell reconstitution after alpha-beta-depleted transplantation in children. This clonotype was counted many times. CDR1 is MNHEY and CDR2 is SVGAGI in the germline V gene. There are 14 residues in the CDR3. V was cut by 0 bases and J by 5 bases, with 9 bases left in between. TCRbeta library preparation incorporated unique molecular identifiers. TCRdb itself ran the PCR reads through MiXCR, one entry per CDR3 protein. There are fewer than 250,000 distinct CDR3 sequences in the sample; approximately 8.9% occur only once, and about 6.4% lies in the top ten.

The V gene is TRBV6-5, the J gene TRBJ2-3; D unclear. Sequences were derived from PBMCs, mostly from graft donor cells, sampled 180 days after TCRalphabeta/CD19-depleted stem cell transplant. This sequence originates from a male patient aged 10 to 17 who had a stem cell transplant for acute lymphoblastic leukemia, so the T cells may come from the graft donor. CDR3: CASSYSTSEDTQYF. Here the CDR3 DNA reads TGTGCCAGCAGTTACTCGACTTCCGAAGATACGCAGTATTTT.